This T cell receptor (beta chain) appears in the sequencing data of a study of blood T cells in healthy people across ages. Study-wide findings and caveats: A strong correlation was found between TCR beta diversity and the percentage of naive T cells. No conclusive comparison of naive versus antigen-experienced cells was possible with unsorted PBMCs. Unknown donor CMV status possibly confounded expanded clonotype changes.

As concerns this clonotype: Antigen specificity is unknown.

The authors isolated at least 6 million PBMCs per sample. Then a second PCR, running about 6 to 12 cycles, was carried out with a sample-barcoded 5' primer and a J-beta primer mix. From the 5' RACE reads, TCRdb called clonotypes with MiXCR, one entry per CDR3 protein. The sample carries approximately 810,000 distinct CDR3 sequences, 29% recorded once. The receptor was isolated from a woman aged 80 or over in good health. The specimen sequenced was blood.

The CDR3 DNA follows: TGTGCCAGCAGCCGGGGGATTAACCAGCCCCAGCATTTT. This codes for CASSRGINQPQHF. The gene calls are TRBV12-3 or TRBV12-4 and TRBJ1-5, with D perhaps matching TRBD1 (5 bases). This CDR3 has 13 residues. Deletions cut 6 bases from V and 7 bases from J, with 13 bases between.